A single sample is the source of the 5 T cell receptor beta chains below, sequenced in a study of OX40 agonist ivuxolimab in advanced cancers. The protocol was immunoSEQ multiplex PCR, while the TCRdb copy is restricted to in-frame clones and leaves out a portion. Among about 88,000 clones listed, more than 80% were seen once. The input for sequencing was CD4+ or CD8+ T cells sorted from blood, taken in a trial of the OX40 agonist ivuxolimab. The source is an adult with an advanced solid tumor such as melanoma, head and neck, liver or kidney cancer.

This chain links TRBV4-1 with TRBJ1-2, with 9 bases that match TRBD1. The V gene's germline CDR1 is MGHRA and CDR2 YSYEKL. Trimming cost V 3 bases and J 4 bases; bases outside gene matches: 9. CDR3 size: 16 residues. The CDR3 nucleotides read TGCGCCAGCAGCCAGCCGGACAGGGGAAGAGTCTATGGCTACACCTTC. Translating gives CASSQPDRGRVYGYTF.

The V call is TRBV5-1, the J call TRBJ1-1; no definite D call. Between the trimmed V and J ends, which lost 1 base and 1 base, there was a span of 5 bases. CDR1 and CDR2 (germline): SGHRS, YFSETQ. The CDR3 has 13 residues. Here the CDR3 DNA reads TGCGCCAGCAGCTTGAACCCGAACACTGAAGCTTTCTTT. It translates to CASSLNPNTEAFF. Combining the CDR3 with reference TRBV5-1 and TRBJ1-1 gives the whole variable domain KAGVTQTPRYLIKTRGQQVTLSCSPISGHRSVSWYQQTPGQGLQFLFEYFSETQRNKGNFPGRFSGRQFSNSRSEMNVSTLELGDSALYLCASSLNPNTEAFFGQGTRLTVV.

The V call is TRBV9, the J call TRBJ2-5, with 7 nucleotides matching TRBD2. The germline CDR1 and CDR2 sequences are SGDLS and YYNGEE. V gave up 4 bases and J gave up 4 bases; unmatched junction bases: 7. This CDR3 is built from 14 residues. This CDR3 is CASSLRGRGETQYF. CDR3 DNA: TGTGCCAGCAGCCTTCGCGGGAGAGGAGAGACCCAGTACTTC. The variable domain in full, completed from reference TRBV9 and TRBJ2-5, reads DSGVTQTPKHLITATGQRVTLRCSPRSGDLSVYWYQQSLDQGLQFLIQYYNGEERAKGNILERFSAQQFPDLHSELNLSSLELGDSALYFCASSLRGRGETQYFGPGTRLLVL.

This chain joins TRBV6-6 and TRBJ1-4; possibly TRBD1 for D (6 bases). Germline V gene lookup returns CDR1 MNHNY and CDR2 SVGAGI (reference sequence). This CDR3 has 14 residues. The V end was cut by 5 bases, the J end by 7 bases, with 14 bases between. CDR3 sequence (DNA): TGTGCCAGCAGTCGACAGAAAGGGGGTGAAAAACTGTTTTTT. As protein: CASSRQKGGEKLFF.

This chain links TRBV7-9 with TRBJ1-3; D may be TRBD1 (5 bases). V lost 1 base, J lost 0 bases, and 10 bases lay in between. The CDR3 runs 16 residues. Germline CDR1 and CDR2: SEHNR and FQNEAQ (reference sequence). The CDR3 region has the DNA TGTGCCAGCAGCTTAGTCAAGGGGACCTCTGGAAACACCATATATTTT. It translates to CASSLVKGTSGNTIYF.